This TCR beta chain was sequenced during a study of regulatory T cells in long-lasting Graves disease. Overall study results and limits: TRBV28, TRBJ1-2 and TRBJ2-5 emerged as the favored segments in persistent disease. Lower TCR diversity characterized persistent Graves' patients relative to newly diagnosed patients.

Time point here: persistent/refractory GD, antithyroid drugs over 5 years with positive TRAb. PBMC RNA served as the TCR library source. With EDTA tubes as the receptacles, about 9.2 milliliters of peripheral blood were drawn. V lost 0 bases to trimming and J lost 3 bases, with 7 bases between them. Germline V CDR1 and CDR2: SGHRS, YFSETQ. The CDR3 is 14 residues long. This clonotype was observed at least ten times. No antigen is known for it. In building TCR beta libraries, iRepertoire HTBI primers were used together with Arm-PCR of CDR3 regions. Each CDR3 protein is one row after TCRdb ran MiXCR on the multiplex PCR reads. This sample has about 310,000 distinct CDR3 sequences, with around a fifth found just once.

The material was peripheral blood mononuclear cells (PBMCs), obtained when the disease was refractory, from a patient treated with antithyroid drugs. The chain has TRBV5-1 and TRBJ2-1; D is unclear. The sequence was collected from a female donor with Graves disease. This chain's CDR3 is CASSLDLYYNEQFF. As DNA, the CDR3 is TGCGCCAGCAGCTTGGACCTTTACTACAATGAGCAGTTCTTC.